The entry below gives a single TCR beta chain sequence along with its context. Its antigen is still unknown. TCRdb reanalysed the RT-PCR reads using MiXCR and keeps one entry per CDR3 protein. The sample yields 500,000 or so distinct CDR3 sequences, approximately 17% seen once. Trimming removed 4 bases at V and 5 bases at J, with 9 bases between. The CDR3 totals 13 residues. From germline, CDR1 is SGHTA and CDR2 FQGNSA. The entry originates in a study of response to subunit inactivated influenza vaccine. Findings and limits, study-wide: It was suggested by the authors that few new T cells are recruited by each seasonal influenza vaccination.

The specimen was CD4+ T cells sorted from PBMCs, collected around 2 years after vaccination. This receptor was identified in a man aged 45 to 75 who received an inactivated influenza vaccine. The chain couples TRBV7-2 to TRBJ2-4; a possible D gene is TRBD2 (5 bases). The CDR3 bases are TGTGCCAGCAGCTATAGCGTTCAAAACATTCAGTACTTC. Translated: CASSYSVQNIQYF.